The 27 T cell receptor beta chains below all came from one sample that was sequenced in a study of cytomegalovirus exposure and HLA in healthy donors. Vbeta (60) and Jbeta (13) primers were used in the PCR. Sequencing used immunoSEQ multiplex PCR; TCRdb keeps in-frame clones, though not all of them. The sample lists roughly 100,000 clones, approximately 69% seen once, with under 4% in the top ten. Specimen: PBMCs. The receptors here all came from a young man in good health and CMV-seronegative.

The CDR3, as DNA: TGTGCCAGCAGTGGACGACAGGGGGCATTGAACACTGAAGCTTTCTTT. As protein: CASSGRQGALNTEAFF. The chain recombines TRBV6-1 with TRBJ1-1; 10 nucleotides match TRBD1. The germline V gene has CDR1 MNHNS and CDR2 SASEGT. The CDR3 extends over 16 amino acids. The V segment lost 4 bases and the J segment 0 bases; nucleotides outside the gene matches: 5.

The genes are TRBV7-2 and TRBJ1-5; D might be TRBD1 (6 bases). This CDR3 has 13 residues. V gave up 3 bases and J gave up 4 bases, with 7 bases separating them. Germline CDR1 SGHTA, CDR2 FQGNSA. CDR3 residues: CASSFQGNQPQHF. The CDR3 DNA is TGTGCCAGCAGCTTCCAGGGGAATCAGCCCCAGCATTTT.

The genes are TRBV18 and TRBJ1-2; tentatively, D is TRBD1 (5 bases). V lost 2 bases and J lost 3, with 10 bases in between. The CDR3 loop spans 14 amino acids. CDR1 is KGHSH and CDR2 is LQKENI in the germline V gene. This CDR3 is CASSPDSVHYGYTF. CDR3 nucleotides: TGTGCCAGCTCACCAGACAGCGTCCACTATGGCTACACCTTC. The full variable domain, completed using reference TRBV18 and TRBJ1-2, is NAGVMQNPRHLVRRRGQEARLRCSPMKGHSHVYWYRQLPEEGLKFMVYLQKENIIDESGMPKERFSAEFPKEGPSILRIQQVVRGDSAAYFCASSPDSVHYGYTFGSGTRLTVV.

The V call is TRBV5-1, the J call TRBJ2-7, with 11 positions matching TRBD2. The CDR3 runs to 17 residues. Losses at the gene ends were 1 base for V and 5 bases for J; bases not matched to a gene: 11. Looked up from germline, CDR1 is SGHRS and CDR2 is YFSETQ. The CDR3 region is CASSLPKTSGSGNEQYF. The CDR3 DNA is TGCGCCAGCAGCTTGCCTAAAACTAGCGGGAGTGGCAACGAGCAGTACTTC. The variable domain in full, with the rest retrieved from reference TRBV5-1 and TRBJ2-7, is KAGVTQTPRYLIKTRGQQVTLSCSPISGHRSVSWYQQTPGQGLQFLFEYFSETQRNKGNFPGRFSGRQFSNSRSEMNVSTLELGDSALYLCASSLPKTSGSGNEQYFGPGTRLTVT.

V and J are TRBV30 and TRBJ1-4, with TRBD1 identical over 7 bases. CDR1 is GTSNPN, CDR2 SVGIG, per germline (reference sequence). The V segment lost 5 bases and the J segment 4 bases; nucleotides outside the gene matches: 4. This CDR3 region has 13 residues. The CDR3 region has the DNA TGTGCCTGGGGGGACAGAAATAATGAAAAACTGTTTTTT. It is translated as CAWGDRNNEKLFF.

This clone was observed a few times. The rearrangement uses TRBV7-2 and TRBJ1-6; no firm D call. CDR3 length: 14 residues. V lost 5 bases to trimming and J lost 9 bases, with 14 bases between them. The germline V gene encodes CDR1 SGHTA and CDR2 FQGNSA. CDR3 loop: CASSPWISGSPLHF. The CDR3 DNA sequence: TGTGCCAGCAGCCCCTGGATCTCGGGTTCACCCCTCCACTTT. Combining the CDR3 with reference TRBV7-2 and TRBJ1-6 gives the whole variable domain GAGVSQSPSNKVTEKGKDVELRCDPISGHTALYWYRQSLGQGLEFLIYFQGNSAPDKSGLPSDRFSAERTGGSVSTLTIQRTQQEDSAVYLCASSPWISGSPLHFGNGTRLTVT.

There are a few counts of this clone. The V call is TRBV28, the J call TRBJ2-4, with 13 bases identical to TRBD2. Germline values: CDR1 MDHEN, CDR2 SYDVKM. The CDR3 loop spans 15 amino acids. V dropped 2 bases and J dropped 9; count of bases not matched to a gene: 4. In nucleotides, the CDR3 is TGTGCCAGCAGTTTACCACTAGCGGGAGGGGCCATTCAGTACTTC. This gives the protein CASSLPLAGGAIQYF.

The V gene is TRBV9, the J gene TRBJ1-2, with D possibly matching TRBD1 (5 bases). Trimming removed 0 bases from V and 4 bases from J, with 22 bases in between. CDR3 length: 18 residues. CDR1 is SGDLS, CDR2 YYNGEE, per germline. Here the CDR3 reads CASSVDGGAPSRLYGYTF. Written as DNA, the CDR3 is TGTGCCAGCAGCGTAGATGGAGGGGCCCCAAGCCGCCTCTATGGCTACACCTTC.

The CDR3 region is CASSQAQNYEQYF. For the CDR3, the DNA is TGTGCCAGCAGCCAAGCCCAGAACTACGAGCAGTACTTC. This rearrangement joins TRBV14 to TRBJ2-7; D uncertain. The CDR3 covers 13 residues. V gave up 1 base and J gave up 3 bases, with 7 bases separating them. Per the germline V gene, CDR1 is SGHDN and CDR2 is FVKESK. Full variable domain (outside the CDR3, taken from reference TRBV14 and TRBJ2-7): EAGVTQFPSHSVIEKGQTVTLRCDPISGHDNLYWYRRVMGKEIKFLLHFVKESKQDESGMPNNRFLAERTGGTYSTLKVQPAELEDSGVYFCASSQAQNYEQYFGPGTRLTVT.

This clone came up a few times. This chain's CDR3 is CASSDHRDGEKLFF. Written as DNA, the CDR3 is TGCGCCAGCAGCGATCACAGGGACGGAGAAAAACTGTTTTTT. This sequence joins TRBV5-1 and TRBJ1-4; tentative D call: TRBD1 (6 bases). The V gene lost 4 bases and the J gene lost 8 bases, with 15 bases spanning the gap. There are 14 residues in the CDR3. Germline V lookup: CDR1 SGHRS, CDR2 YFSETQ. Complete variable domain (other parts from reference TRBV5-1 and TRBJ1-4): KAGVTQTPRYLIKTRGQQVTLSCSPISGHRSVSWYQQTPGQGLQFLFEYFSETQRNKGNFPGRFSGRQFSNSRSEMNVSTLELGDSALYLCASSDHRDGEKLFFGSGTQLSVL.

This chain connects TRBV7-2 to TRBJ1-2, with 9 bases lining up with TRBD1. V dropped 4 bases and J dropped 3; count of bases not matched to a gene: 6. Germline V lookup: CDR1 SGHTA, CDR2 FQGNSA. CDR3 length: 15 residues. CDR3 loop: CASSSPGQGDYGYTF. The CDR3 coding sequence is TGTGCCAGCAGCTCGCCGGGACAGGGCGACTATGGCTACACCTTC.

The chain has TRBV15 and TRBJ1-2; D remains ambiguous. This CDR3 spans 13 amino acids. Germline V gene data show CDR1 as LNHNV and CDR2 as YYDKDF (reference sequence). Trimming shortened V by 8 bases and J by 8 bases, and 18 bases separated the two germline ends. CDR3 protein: CATDSGLRGGYTF. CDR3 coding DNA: TGTGCCACCGATTCCGGGCTTCGAGGGGGCTACACCTTC. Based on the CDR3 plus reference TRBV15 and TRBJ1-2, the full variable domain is DAMVIQNPRYQVTQFGKPVTLSCSQTLNHNVMYWYQQKSSQAPKLLFHYYDKDFNNEADTPDNFQSRRPNTSFCFLDIRSPGLGDTAMYLCATDSGLRGGYTFGSGTRLTVV.

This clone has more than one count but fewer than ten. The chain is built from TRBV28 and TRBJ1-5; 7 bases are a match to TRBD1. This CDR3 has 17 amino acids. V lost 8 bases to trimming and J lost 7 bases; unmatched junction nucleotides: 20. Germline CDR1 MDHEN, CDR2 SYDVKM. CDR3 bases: TGTGCCAGCTGCTACCCCACAGGGGATGGAGCAATCCAGCCCCAGCATTTT. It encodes CASCYPTGDGAIQPQHF.

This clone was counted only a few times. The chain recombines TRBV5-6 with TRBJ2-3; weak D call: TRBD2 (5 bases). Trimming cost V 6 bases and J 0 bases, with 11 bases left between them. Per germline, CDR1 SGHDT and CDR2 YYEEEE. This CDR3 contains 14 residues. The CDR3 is CASMLGLSTDTQYF. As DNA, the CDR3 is TGTGCCAGCATGTTAGGACTCAGCACAGATACGCAGTATTTT.

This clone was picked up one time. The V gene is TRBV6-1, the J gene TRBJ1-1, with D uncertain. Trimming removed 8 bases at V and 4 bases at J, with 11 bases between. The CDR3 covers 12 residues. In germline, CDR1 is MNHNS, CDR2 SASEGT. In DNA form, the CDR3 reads TGTGCCAGCGGGCAGTGGATCACTGAAGCTTTCTTT. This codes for CASGQWITEAFF.

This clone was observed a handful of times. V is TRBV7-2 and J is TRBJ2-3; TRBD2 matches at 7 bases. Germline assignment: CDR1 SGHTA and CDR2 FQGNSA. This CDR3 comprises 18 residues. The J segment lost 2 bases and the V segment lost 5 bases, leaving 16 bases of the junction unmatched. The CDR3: CASSNPLFSSGLTDTQYF. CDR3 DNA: TGTGCCAGCAGCAATCCTCTCTTTTCTAGCGGCCTCACAGATACGCAGTATTTT.

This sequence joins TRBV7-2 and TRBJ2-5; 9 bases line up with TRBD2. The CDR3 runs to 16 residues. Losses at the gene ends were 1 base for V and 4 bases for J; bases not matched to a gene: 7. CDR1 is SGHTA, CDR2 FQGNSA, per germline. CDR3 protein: CASSLVWLAGVETQYF. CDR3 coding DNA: TGTGCCAGCAGCTTAGTTTGGTTAGCGGGAGTAGAGACCCAGTACTTC.

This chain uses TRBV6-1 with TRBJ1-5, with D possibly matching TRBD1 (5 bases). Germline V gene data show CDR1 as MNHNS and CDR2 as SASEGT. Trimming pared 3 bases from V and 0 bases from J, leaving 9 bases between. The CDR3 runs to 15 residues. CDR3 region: CASSEADTSNQPQHF. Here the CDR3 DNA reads TGTGCCAGCAGTGAGGCGGACACTAGCAATCAGCCCCAGCATTTT.

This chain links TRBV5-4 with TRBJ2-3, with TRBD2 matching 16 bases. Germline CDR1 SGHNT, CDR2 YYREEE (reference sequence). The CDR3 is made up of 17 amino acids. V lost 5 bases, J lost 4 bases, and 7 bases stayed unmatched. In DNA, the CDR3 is TGTGCCAGCAGTCCCGGGACTAGCGGGAGGGAGGCAGATACGCAGTATTTT. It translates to CASSPGTSGREADTQYF.

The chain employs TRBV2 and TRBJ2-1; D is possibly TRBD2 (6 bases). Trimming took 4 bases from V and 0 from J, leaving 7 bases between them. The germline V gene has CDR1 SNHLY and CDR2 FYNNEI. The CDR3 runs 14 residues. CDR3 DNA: TGTGCCAGCAGTGTGGGGGGCTCCTACAATGAGCAGTTCTTC. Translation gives CASSVGGSYNEQFF.

The CDR3 reads CASSLGTGGYEKLFF. CDR3 sequence (DNA): TGTGCCAGCAGCTTAGGTACAGGGGGCTATGAAAAACTGTTTTTT. The V and J genes are TRBV7-2 and TRBJ1-4; 9 nucleotides agree with TRBD1. The junction had 3 bases not matched to a gene; V was cut back by 1 base and J by 6 bases. The CDR3 runs 15 residues. Germline CDR1 is SGHTA and CDR2 is FQGNSA.

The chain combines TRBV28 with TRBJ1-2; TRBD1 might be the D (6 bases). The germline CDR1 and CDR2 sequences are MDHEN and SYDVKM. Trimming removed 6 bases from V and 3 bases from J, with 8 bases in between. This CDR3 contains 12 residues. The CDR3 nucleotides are TGTGCCAGCAGGGACAGCTACTATGGCTACACCTTC. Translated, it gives CASRDSYYGYTF.

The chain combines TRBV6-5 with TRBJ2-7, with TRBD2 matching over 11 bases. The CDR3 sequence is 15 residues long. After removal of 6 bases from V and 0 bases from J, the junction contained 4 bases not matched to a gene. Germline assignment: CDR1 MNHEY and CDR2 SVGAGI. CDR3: CASRSGTSGSYEQYF. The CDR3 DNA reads TGTGCCAGCAGATCCGGGACTAGCGGCTCCTACGAGCAGTACTTC.

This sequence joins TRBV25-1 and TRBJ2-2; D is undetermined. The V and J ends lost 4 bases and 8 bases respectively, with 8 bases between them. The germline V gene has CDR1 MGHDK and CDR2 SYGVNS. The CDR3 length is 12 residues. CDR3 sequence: CASSGVWGELFF. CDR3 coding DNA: TGTGCCAGCAGTGGAGTCTGGGGGGAGCTGTTTTTT. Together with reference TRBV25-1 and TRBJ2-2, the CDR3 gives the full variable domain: EADIYQTPRYLVIGTGKKITLECSQTMGHDKMYWYQQDPGMELHLIHYSYGVNSTEKGDLSSESTVSRIRTEHFPLTLESARPSHTSQYLCASSGVWGELFFGEGSRLTVL.

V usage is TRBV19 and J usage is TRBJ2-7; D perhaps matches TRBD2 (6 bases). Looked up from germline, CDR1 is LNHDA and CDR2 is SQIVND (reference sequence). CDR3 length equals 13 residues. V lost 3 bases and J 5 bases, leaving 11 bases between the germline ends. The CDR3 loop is CASSIKAGNEQYF. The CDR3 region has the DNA TGTGCCAGTAGTATCAAAGCGGGCAACGAGCAGTACTTC. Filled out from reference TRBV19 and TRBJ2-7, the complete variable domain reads DGGITQSPKYLFRKEGQNVTLSCEQNLNHDAMYWYRQDPGQGLRLIYYSQIVNDFQKGDIAEGYSVSREKKESFPLTVTSAQKNPTAFYLCASSIKAGNEQYFGPGTRLTVT.

CDR3 DNA: TGTGCCAGCAGCCAAGAGCAGGGTCGGAAACTGTTTTTT. It codes for CASSQEQGRKLFF. The gene calls are TRBV4-2 and TRBJ1-4; D might be TRBD1 (5 bases). Germline V lookup: CDR1 LGHNA, CDR2 YNFKEQ. Trimming shortened V by 0 bases and J by 11 bases, and 10 bases separated the two germline ends. The CDR3 runs to 13 residues.

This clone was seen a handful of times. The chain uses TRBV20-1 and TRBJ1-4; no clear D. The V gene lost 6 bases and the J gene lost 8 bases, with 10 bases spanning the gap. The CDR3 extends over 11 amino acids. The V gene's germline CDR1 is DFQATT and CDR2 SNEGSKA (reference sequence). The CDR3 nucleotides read TGCAGTGCCAATTGGGAGGAAAAACTGTTTTTT. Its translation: CSANWEEKLFF.